This T cell receptor (beta chain) was obtained from a study of blood T cell repertoires in COVID-19. The CDR3 spans 13 residues. CDR1 is SGDLS, CDR2 YYNGEE, per germline. Trimming cost V 6 bases and J 3 bases; bases outside gene matches: 3. The table came from immunoSEQ multiplex PCR; TCRdb's copy has only in-frame clones and leaves some out. The profile covers around 68,000 clones, with roughly 89% appearing a single time and 8% to 10% taken by the ten largest. The TCR sequence derives from a man between 50 and 59 years old with active COVID-19. The sample taken for sequencing was peripheral blood. The rearrangement joins TRBV9 to TRBJ2-1; 7 nucleotides line up with TRBD1. The CDR3 region is CASTGGLYNEQFF. The CDR3 bases are TGTGCCAGCACAGGGGGTCTCTACAATGAGCAGTTCTTC.